This T cell receptor (beta chain) was sequenced in a study of cytomegalovirus exposure and HLA in healthy donors. The CDR3 has 18 residues. Trimming removed 6 bases from V and 5 bases from J; junction bases left unmatched: 14. Germline V lookup: CDR1 SGHRS, CDR2 YFSETQ. With 60 Vbeta and 13 Jbeta primers, the PCR was carried out. The assay was immunoSEQ multiplex PCR, and TCRdb's table has in-frame clones only and misses some. The sample lists roughly 120,000 clones; almost 75% were seen once. This clone was counted between two and nine times. This sequence joins TRBV5-1 and TRBJ2-2, with TRBD1 matching over 12 bases. The source of this sequence is a man aged 35-49 years in good health and CMV-seronegative. The sample was PBMCs. CDR3 sequence (DNA): TGCGCCAGCAAACCGGGACAGGGGGCGCTTGGGGGAACCGGGGAGCTGTTTTTT. Its protein is CASKPGQGALGGTGELFF.